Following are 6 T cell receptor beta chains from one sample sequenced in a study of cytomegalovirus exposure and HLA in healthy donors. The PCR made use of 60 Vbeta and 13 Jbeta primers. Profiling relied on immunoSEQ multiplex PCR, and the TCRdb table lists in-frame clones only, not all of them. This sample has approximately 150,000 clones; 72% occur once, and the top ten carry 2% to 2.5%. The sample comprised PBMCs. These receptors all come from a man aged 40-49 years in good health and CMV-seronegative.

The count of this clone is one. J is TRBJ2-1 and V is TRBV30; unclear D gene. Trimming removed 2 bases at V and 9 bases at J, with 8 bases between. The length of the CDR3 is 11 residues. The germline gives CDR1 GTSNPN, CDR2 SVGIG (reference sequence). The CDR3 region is CAWSRNSEQFF. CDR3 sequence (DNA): TGTGCCTGGAGTAGGAACAGTGAGCAGTTCTTC.

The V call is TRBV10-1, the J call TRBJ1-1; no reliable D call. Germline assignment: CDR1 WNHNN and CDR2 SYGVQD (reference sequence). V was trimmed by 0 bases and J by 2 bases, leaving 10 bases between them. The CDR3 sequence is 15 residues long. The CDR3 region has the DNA TGCGCCAGCAGTGAGTCGGCACAGCCTAACACTGAAGCTTTCTTT. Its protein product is CASSESAQPNTEAFF.

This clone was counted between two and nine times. The CDR3 coding sequence is TGTGCCAGCGGTCAGCGGGGGGCCCGCACAGATACGCAGTATTTT. Its protein product is CASGQRGARTDTQYF. The chain combines TRBV9 with TRBJ2-3; 9 bases map to TRBD2. V trimming: 7 bases; J trimming: 1 base; junction bases outside the gene matches: 7. This CDR3 comprises 15 residues. Germline V gene sequence: CDR1 SGDLS, CDR2 YYNGEE.

For the CDR3, the DNA is TGTGCCAGCAGGAAGGGACAGAGCTCCTACAATGAGCAGTTCTTC. Amino acid sequence: CASRKGQSSYNEQFF. This chain links TRBV28 with TRBJ2-1; 7 bases align to TRBD1. The V segment lost 6 bases and the J segment 0 bases; nucleotides outside the gene matches: 5. Germline V gives CDR1 MDHEN, CDR2 SYDVKM. This CDR3 is 15 amino acids long.

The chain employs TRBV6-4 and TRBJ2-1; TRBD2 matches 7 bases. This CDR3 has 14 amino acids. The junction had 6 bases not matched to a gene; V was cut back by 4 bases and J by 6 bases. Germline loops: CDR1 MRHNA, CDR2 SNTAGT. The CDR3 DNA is TGTGCCAGCAGTGCTAGCGGAGGGGTCAATGAGCAGTTCTTC. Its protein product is CASSASGGVNEQFF.

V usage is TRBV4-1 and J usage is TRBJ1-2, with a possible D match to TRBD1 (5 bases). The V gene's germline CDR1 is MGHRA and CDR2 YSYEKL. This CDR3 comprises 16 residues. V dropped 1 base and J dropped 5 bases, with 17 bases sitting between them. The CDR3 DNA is TGCGCCAGCAGCCAAGGAGTTATCCAGGGAGGGTATGGCTACACCTTC. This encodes CASSQGVIQGGYGYTF.